This TCR beta chain emerged from a study of blood T cells in healthy people across ages. Points from the study as a whole: When set beside aged donors, long-lived donors presented more naive CD4+ cells and higher diversity. Changes seen in expanded clonotypes were possibly confounded by donor CMV status left unknown.

Turning to this clonotype: The antigen is undetermined.

V lost 5 bases and J lost 1, with 14 bases in between. Germline V gives CDR1 SQVTM, CDR2 ANQGSEA. The CDR3 spans 14 residues. Alongside a J-beta primer mix, a sample-barcoded 5' primer served in a second PCR lasting about 7 to 11 cycles. In TCRdb, the 5' RACE reads were re-called with MiXCR into one record per CDR3 protein. This sample has some 1,800,000 distinct CDR3 sequences, with 30% to 40% found just once. The V gene is TRBV29-1, the J gene TRBJ1-1; unclear D gene. This TCR was recovered from a human donor in good health. Sequencing was performed on blood. The CDR3 is CSVYETLGNTEAFF. In DNA form, the CDR3 reads TGCAGCGTTTACGAAACCCTAGGGAACACTGAAGCTTTCTTT.